Sequencing of this T cell receptor beta chain was carried out in a study of blood T cells in healthy people across ages. Only a few counts were recorded for this clonotype. CDR1 is SGHRS and CDR2 is YFSETQ in the germline V gene. V gave up 4 bases and J gave up 0 bases, with 10 bases separating them. CDR3 length: 14 residues. A second about 6 to 12 cycle PCR used barcoded and J-beta primers. TCRdb redid the calling of the 5' RACE reads with MiXCR, one entry per CDR3 protein. The table records approximately 800,000 distinct CDR3 sequences, around a quarter of them present only once. These sequences were also reported in another study, on T cells of mothers and their children.

Input material: blood. The clonotype originates from a boy aged 10-17 years in good health. The chain carries TRBV5-1 and TRBJ1-1; D not certain. For the CDR3, the DNA is TGCGCCAGCAGCCCGGACGAGATGAACACTGAAGCTTTCTTT. Protein: CASSPDEMNTEAFF.